A single sample is the source of the 27 T cell receptor beta chains below, sequenced in a study of shared clonotypes between healthy human individuals. Sequencing was performed with immunoSEQ multiplex PCR; in TCRdb, only in-frame clones are kept and a portion is missing. The top ten clones hold about 0.13% of a sample with 2 million to 3 million clones, just over 90% of them seen once. The sequencing sample was made of naive CD4+ T cells sorted from blood. Subset indicated: CD45RA+ positively selected. The receptors were gathered from a young man in good health.

Concerning this clone itself: Other DNA sequences from this sample encode an identical CDR3 as well. The genes are TRBV9 and TRBJ1-2; no clear D. The CDR3 is 12 residues long. Germline CDR1 reads SGDLS; CDR2 reads YYNGEE. The ends were cut back, 0 bases at V and 8 bases at J, with 8 bases in the middle. The CDR3 sequence is CASSVAGSGYTF. In DNA form, the CDR3 reads TGTGCCAGCAGCGTAGCGGGGTCGGGCTACACCTTC.

This clone was counted a single time. The same CDR3 is also encoded by other DNA sequences in this sample. J is TRBJ2-7 and V is TRBV6-1; 8 bases align to TRBD2. CDR1 and CDR2 (germline): MNHNS, SASEGT. V lost 2 bases to trimming and J lost 2 bases; unmatched junction nucleotides: 2. This CDR3 has 14 amino acids. The CDR3 loop reads CASSERGGPYEQYF. As DNA, the CDR3 is TGTGCCAGCAGTGAACGGGGGGGGCCCTACGAGCAGTACTTC.

V usage is TRBV28 and J usage is TRBJ2-7; 8 bases align to TRBD2. CDR1 and CDR2 from the germline V gene are MDHEN and SYDVKM. V dropped 3 bases and J dropped 2; count of bases not matched to a gene: 6. CDR3 size: 15 residues. This CDR3 is CASSFGLAGPYEQYF. The CDR3 DNA follows: TGTGCCAGCAGTTTTGGGCTAGCGGGCCCCTACGAGCAGTACTTC.

The chain links TRBV5-1 to TRBJ2-2, with TRBD2 identical over 8 bases. Germline CDR1 and CDR2: SGHRS and YFSETQ. The V gene end was trimmed by 2 bases and the J gene end by 1 base; junction bases not matched to a gene: 4. This CDR3 comprises 16 residues. This CDR3 reads CASSFQTSENTGELFF. In DNA form, the CDR3 reads TGCGCCAGCAGCTTTCAGACTAGCGAGAACACCGGGGAGCTGTTTTTT.

The V gene is TRBV28, the J gene TRBJ1-4; 8 bases line up with TRBD1. From germline, CDR1 is MDHEN and CDR2 SYDVKM. Trimming took 6 bases from V and 7 from J; bases not matched to a gene: 13. The CDR3 is 16 amino acids. The CDR3 DNA is TGTGCCAGCAGCCCATCGATTGGACAGGGAAGTGAAAAACTGTTTTTT. It codes for CASSPSIGQGSEKLFF.

This sequence joins TRBV6-6 and TRBJ1-5; D uncertain. Germline loops: CDR1 MNHNY, CDR2 SVGAGI (reference sequence). CDR3 size: 14 residues. Deletions cut 2 bases from V and 6 bases from J, with 11 bases between. In DNA, the CDR3 is TGTGCCAGCAGTTACCCCGAGGCGGGTCAGCCCCAGCATTTT. This encodes CASSYPEAGQPQHF.

This chain connects TRBV11-3 to TRBJ2-1, with TRBD1 as a possible D gene (5 bases). CDR1 is SGHNT and CDR2 is YENEEA in the germline V gene. The CDR3 contains 15 residues. Trimming removed 1 base from V and 2 bases from J, with 9 bases in between. The CDR3 region is CASSLGRGPYNEQFF. DNA for the CDR3: TGTGCCAGCAGCTTAGGAAGGGGCCCCTACAATGAGCAGTTCTTC.

The chain recombines TRBV5-4 with TRBJ2-1; 8 nucleotides align to TRBD1. The J segment lost 4 bases and the V segment lost 0 bases, leaving 3 bases of the junction unmatched. Germline-derived CDR1 and CDR2 are SGHNT and YYREEE (reference sequence). The CDR3 totals 15 residues. The CDR3 region has the DNA TGTGCCAGCAGCTTGGACAGGGGGGTGTACAATGAGCAGTTCTTC. It yields the protein CASSLDRGVYNEQFF.

Only a few counts were recorded for this clone. The chain is built from TRBV19 and TRBJ2-7, with 9 bases matching TRBD1. The V gene's germline CDR1 is LNHDA and CDR2 SQIVND (reference sequence). The CDR3 is made up of 13 amino acids. Losses at the gene ends were 4 bases for V and 3 bases for J; bases not matched to a gene: 1. Written as DNA, the CDR3 is TGTGCCAGTAGTAGGGGACAGGGCTACGAGCAGTACTTC. It translates to CASSRGQGYEQYF.

The V and J genes are TRBV2 and TRBJ1-1; D not certain. Germline CDR1 reads SNHLY; CDR2 reads FYNNEI. The CDR3 totals 13 residues. V was clipped by 4 bases and J by 4 bases, with 10 bases between them. CDR3 residues: CASSVQQFTEAFF. CDR3 bases: TGTGCCAGCAGTGTCCAGCAATTCACTGAAGCTTTCTTT.

The chain recombines TRBV9 with TRBJ2-6; D unresolved. V shed 2 bases and J shed 8 bases, with 17 bases lying between them. CDR1 SGDLS and CDR2 YYNGEE come from the germline V gene. This CDR3 region has 16 residues. The CDR3 bases are TGTGCCAGCAGCGTGGTCTCTCCCTTCGGGCCCAACGTCCTGACTTTC. It yields the protein CASSVVSPFGPNVLTF.

CDR3: CASSLMAGTGTQYF. DNA of the CDR3: TGTGCCAGCAGCTTAATGGCAGGGACGGGTACCCAGTACTTC. The chain couples TRBV7-3 to TRBJ2-5; D may match TRBD1 or TRBD2 (5 bases each). V was trimmed by 1 base and J by 8 bases, leaving 14 bases between them. Germline assignment: CDR1 SGHTA and CDR2 FQGTGA. The CDR3 runs 14 residues.

To note about this clone: Within the sample, other DNA sequences also encode this same CDR3. The chain joins TRBV9 to TRBJ2-1; 7 nucleotides match TRBD1. Germline values: CDR1 SGDLS, CDR2 YYNGEE. V shed 2 bases, J shed 2 bases, and the junction held 1 base outside the gene matches. This CDR3 is built from 14 residues. CDR3 amino acids: CASSVGTAYNEQFF. The DNA for the CDR3 is TGTGCCAGCAGCGTTGGGACAGCCTACAATGAGCAGTTCTTC.

On this clone: Mismatch with germline at one junction end may stem from a read error. The chain uses TRBV7-9 and TRBJ1-5; a weak D match, TRBD1 (6 bases). The V gene's germline CDR1 is SEHNR and CDR2 FQNEAQ (reference sequence). The CDR3 spans 12 residues. The CDR3 DNA follows: TGTGCCAGCAACCGTCTAGGGGGGCTCCCGGATTTT. This codes for CASNRLGGLPDF.

The chain links TRBV27 to TRBJ1-6; perhaps TRBD1 as D (5 bases). The CDR3 length is 15 residues. Per the germline V gene, CDR1 is MNHEY and CDR2 is SMNVEV (reference sequence). Between the trimmed V and J ends, which lost 3 bases and 5 bases, there was a span of 11 bases. In nucleotides, the CDR3 is TGTGCCAGCAGTTTGTTCGGACAAAATAATTCACCCCTCCACTTT. Protein: CASSLFGQNNSPLHF.

V is TRBV5-1 and J is TRBJ1-1; tentative D call: TRBD1 (6 bases). With 4 bases removed from V and 11 bases from J, the gap between germline ends came to 21 bases. Germline CDR1 SGHRS, CDR2 YFSETQ. This CDR3 has 14 residues. CDR3 sequence reads: CASSPGGDNREAFF. DNA of the CDR3: TGCGCCAGCAGCCCCGGGGGGGACAACCGGGAGGCTTTCTTT.

About this clone: Additional DNA sequences in this sample encode the identical CDR3. The chain links TRBV5-1 to TRBJ2-7, with a weak D call TRBD1 (5 bases). The germline V gene encodes CDR1 SGHRS and CDR2 YFSETQ. The V end was cut by 4 bases, the J end by 4 bases, with 9 bases between. The CDR3 covers 12 residues. DNA of the CDR3: TGCGCCAGCAGCGTAGACAGTTACGAGCAGTACTTC. Protein product: CASSVDSYEQYF.

This chain connects TRBV10-3 to TRBJ2-7, with 9 bases identical to TRBD1. Germline V lookup: CDR1 ENHRY, CDR2 SYGVKD. This CDR3 is built from 14 residues. The junction had 9 bases not matched to a gene; V was cut back by 10 bases and J by 2 bases. CDR3 sequence reads: CASVRGQGAYEQYF. The CDR3, as DNA: TGTGCCAGCGTGCGGGGACAGGGAGCCTACGAGCAGTACTTC.

This clone was seen once. The CDR3 loop reads CASSTTGVYGYTF. CDR3 sequence (DNA): TGTGCCAGCAGTACGACAGGGGTCTATGGCTACACCTTC. V gene TRBV6-5 combines with J gene TRBJ1-2, with 8 bases fitting TRBD1. CDR1 is MNHEY, CDR2 SVGAGI, per germline. V lost 5 bases, J lost 4 bases, and 3 bases stayed unmatched. The CDR3 extends over 13 amino acids.

Of note for this clone: Other DNA sequences in the sample encode the same CDR3. The V call is TRBV10-3, the J call TRBJ1-4; D remains unclear. The CDR3 is 13 residues long. The V gene's germline CDR1 is ENHRY and CDR2 SYGVKD. Trimming took off 2 bases at V and 3 bases at J, with 4 bases between the two ends. The CDR3 DNA sequence: TGTGCCATCAGTGAGGGACCTAATGAAAAACTGTTTTTT. This encodes CAISEGPNEKLFF.

The V gene is TRBV11-2, the J gene TRBJ2-5, with D hard to call. V was pared by 5 bases and J by 4 bases, with 8 bases between. The CDR3 is 12 amino acids. Germline-derived CDR1 and CDR2 are SGHAT and FQNNGV. CDR3 protein: CASSPSGETQYF. CDR3 DNA sequence: TGTGCCAGCAGCCCCTCGGGAGAGACCCAGTACTTC.

A single count supports this clone. V usage is TRBV5-1 and J usage is TRBJ1-1; D is possibly TRBD1 (5 bases). This CDR3 is 18 amino acids long. Germline CDR1 reads SGHRS; CDR2 reads YFSETQ. Trimming took off 3 bases at V and 1 base at J, with 22 bases between the two ends. CDR3 protein: CASSCIIGDCRTNTEAFF. The CDR3 nucleotides read TGCGCCAGCAGCTGTATAATTGGGGACTGCCGAACGAACACTGAAGCTTTCTTT.

The genes are TRBV7-9 and TRBJ2-5, with no clear D. Deletions cut 5 bases from V and 5 bases from J, with 9 bases between. Germline V gene lookup returns CDR1 SEHNR and CDR2 FQNEAQ (reference sequence). The CDR3 consists of 12 residues. The CDR3 region is CASSRDLETQYF. CDR3 sequence (DNA): TGTGCCAGCAGCCGCGACCTGGAGACCCAGTACTTC. Looking up the rest from reference TRBV7-9 and TRBJ2-5 gives the full variable domain: DTGVSQNPRHKITKRGQNVTFRCDPISEHNRLYWYRQTLGQGPEFLTYFQNEAQLEKSRLLSDRFSAERPKGSFSTLEIQRTEQGDSAMYLCASSRDLETQYFGPGTRLLVL.

J is TRBJ1-2 and V is TRBV7-9; 7 positions agree with TRBD1. Trimming removed 3 bases from V and 3 bases from J; junction bases left unmatched: 7. The CDR3 extends over 15 amino acids. CDR1 and CDR2 (germline): SEHNR, FQNEAQ (reference sequence). As DNA, the CDR3 is TGTGCCAGCAGCTTGAAGGGGGCGGGTCACTATGGCTACACCTTC. Translating it yields CASSLKGAGHYGYTF.

The chain joins TRBV5-4 to TRBJ2-1; possible D gene TRBD1, 5 bases. This CDR3 comprises 12 residues. CDR1 is SGHNT and CDR2 is YYREEE in the germline V gene (reference sequence). V lost 4 bases to trimming and J lost 7 bases, with 9 bases between them. CDR3 amino acids: CASSAQENEQFF. As DNA, the CDR3 is TGTGCCAGCAGCGCACAGGAGAATGAGCAGTTCTTC.

This clone has only one observation. The rearrangement links TRBV6-6 to TRBJ1-5; D gene unclear. Germline V gives CDR1 MNHNY, CDR2 SVGAGI (reference sequence). Deletions cut 4 bases from V and 7 bases from J, with 8 bases between. The CDR3 loop spans 12 amino acids. The DNA for the CDR3 is TGTGCCAGCAGTTCCATTGGGCAGCCCCAGCATTTT. Its protein is CASSSIGQPQHF.

The gene calls are TRBV9 and TRBJ2-1, with 8 bases aligning to TRBD2. The germline CDR1 and CDR2 sequences are SGDLS and YYNGEE. Trimming took 0 bases from V and 3 from J; bases not matched to a gene: 5. This CDR3 region has 16 residues. The CDR3 spells CASSVVAGGGYNEQFF. The DNA for the CDR3 is TGTGCCAGCAGCGTAGTGGCGGGGGGCGGCTACAATGAGCAGTTCTTC.